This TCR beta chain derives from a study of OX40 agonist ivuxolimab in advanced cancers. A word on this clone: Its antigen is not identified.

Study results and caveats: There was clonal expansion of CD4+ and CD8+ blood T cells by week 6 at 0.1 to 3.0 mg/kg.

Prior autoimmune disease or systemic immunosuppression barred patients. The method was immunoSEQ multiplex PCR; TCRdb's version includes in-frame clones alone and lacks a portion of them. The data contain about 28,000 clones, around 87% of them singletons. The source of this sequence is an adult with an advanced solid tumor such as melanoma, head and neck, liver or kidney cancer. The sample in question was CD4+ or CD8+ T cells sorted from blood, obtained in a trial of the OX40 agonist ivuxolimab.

CDR3 nucleotide sequence: TGCAGCGAGGATAGCAATGAGCAGTTCTTC. Translation gives CSEDSNEQFF. V is TRBV29-1 and J is TRBJ2-1; D unresolved. Germline-derived CDR1 and CDR2 are SQVTM and ANQGSEA. Trimming removed 7 bases at V and 6 bases at J, with 7 bases between. This CDR3 has 10 residues.